This T cell receptor beta chain was obtained from a study of cytomegalovirus exposure and HLA in healthy donors. This CDR3 region has 15 residues. In germline, CDR1 is SGHRS, CDR2 YFSETQ. V was pared by 3 bases and J by 1 base, with 6 bases of the junction left unmatched. Primers included in the PCR were 60 Vbeta and 13 Jbeta primers. The data were produced by immunoSEQ multiplex PCR, yet TCRdb's version contains in-frame clones alone and is incomplete. This table has about 140,000 clones, 77% appearing once. The TCR was taken from a male donor in good health and CMV-seronegative. The sample taken for sequencing was PBMCs. The chain is built from TRBV5-1 and TRBJ2-7; TRBD2 matches 8 bases. CDR3 sequence reads: CASSSGSSGSYEQYF. As DNA, the CDR3 is TGCGCCAGCAGCTCCGGTTCTAGCGGGTCCTACGAGCAGTACTTC.